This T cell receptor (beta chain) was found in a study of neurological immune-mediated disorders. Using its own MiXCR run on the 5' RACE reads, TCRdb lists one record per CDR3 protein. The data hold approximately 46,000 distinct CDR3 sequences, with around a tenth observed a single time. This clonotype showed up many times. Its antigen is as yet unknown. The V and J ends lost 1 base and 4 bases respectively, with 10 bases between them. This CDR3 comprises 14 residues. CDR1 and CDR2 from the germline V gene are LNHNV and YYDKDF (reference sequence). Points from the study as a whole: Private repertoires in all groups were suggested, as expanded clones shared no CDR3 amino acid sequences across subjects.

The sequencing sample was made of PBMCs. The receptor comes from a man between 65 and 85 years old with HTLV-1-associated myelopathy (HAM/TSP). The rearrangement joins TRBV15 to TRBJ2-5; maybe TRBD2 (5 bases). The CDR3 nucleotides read TGTGCCACCAGCAGAGGTACACGGGGAGAGACCCAGTACTTC. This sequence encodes CATSRGTRGETQYF.